Shown below are 32 T cell receptor beta chains from a single sample sequenced in a study of low-dose radiotherapy and immunotherapy resistance in tumors. The time point denotes: after trial treatment. Treatment defined: LDRT plus nivolumab, ipilimumab, low-dose cyclophosphamide and aspirin (RACIN trial). Primers used for first-strand cDNA, a TRAV- and TRBV-specific set, covered both alpha and beta chains. With a constant-region primer and a V-primer adapter, TCRs were subjected to approximately 21 PCR cycles of amplification. TCRdb passed the reads through MiXCR, listing each CDR3 protein once. The sample includes 50,000 or so distinct CDR3 sequences, 23% seen only once; the top ten take 5.5% to 8.5%. Here the sequenced sample was PBMCs, taken after low-dose radiotherapy plus immunotherapy. Every receptor here comes from a male donor with prostate cancer.

This clonotype was seen repeatedly, ten times or more. The chain links TRBV6-2 or TRBV6-3 to TRBJ2-3; 9 nucleotides agree with TRBD2. V was pared by 5 bases and J by 4 bases, with 7 bases of the junction left unmatched. The germline gives CDR1 MNHEY, CDR2 SVGEGT. The CDR3 is made up of 15 amino acids. Written as DNA, the CDR3 is TGTGCCAGCAGTGAACAGCGGGAGGTGGCAGATACGCAGTATTTT. It is translated as CASSEQREVADTQYF.

This clonotype was counted between two and nine times. V usage is TRBV5-4 and J usage is TRBJ2-7, with 7 bases matching TRBD1. Germline V gene data show CDR1 as SGHNT and CDR2 as YYREEE (reference sequence). Trimming took 4 bases from V and 3 from J; bases not matched to a gene: 10. The CDR3 has 15 residues. The CDR3 coding sequence is TGTGCCAGCAGCCTCGGGACAGCCTCGAACTACGAGCAGTACTTC. Translated: CASSLGTASNYEQYF.

A few counts support this clonotype. Only one base separates this from a far larger clonotype, so it likely reflects a read error. The V gene is TRBV5-1, the J gene TRBJ2-1, with 8 bases fitting TRBD1. The germline V gene has CDR1 SGHRS and CDR2 YFSETQ. The V and J ends lost 4 bases and 10 bases, in that order; junction bases with no gene match: 13. The CDR3 runs 15 residues. The CDR3 coding sequence is TGCGCCAGCAGCCGGGACAGGAAAAGCTCCTACGAGCAGTTCTTC. Protein sequence: CASSRDRKSSYEQFF.

This clonotype appeared many times. The chain combines TRBV12-3 or TRBV12-4 with TRBJ1-2; possible D gene TRBD1, 5 bases. With 5 bases removed from V and 8 bases from J, the gap between germline ends came to 18 bases. The CDR3 is 14 residues long. The CDR3 DNA follows: TGTGCCAGCAGTATAACCCCACAGGAGATGGGCTACACCTTC. Protein: CASSITPQEMGYTF.

Only a few counts were recorded for this clonotype. The chain couples TRBV5-8 to TRBJ2-7; TRBD1 agrees at 9 bases. Germline trimming cut 4 bases from V and 2 bases from J; bases unmatched to any gene: 13. The CDR3 runs 17 residues. Germline V gene data show CDR1 as SGHTS and CDR2 as YDEGEE. The CDR3 here is CASSVGSGTGFAYEQYF. The CDR3 DNA reads as TGTGCCAGCAGCGTTGGAAGTGGGACAGGGTTTGCCTACGAGCAGTACTTC. Full variable domain (outside the CDR3, taken from reference TRBV5-8 and TRBJ2-7): EAGVTQSPTHLIKTRGQQATLRCSPISGHTSVYWYQQALGLGLQFLLWYDEGEERNRGNFPPRFSGRQFPNYSSELNVNALELEDSALYLCASSVGSGTGFAYEQYFGPGTRLTVT.

This clonotype was counted ten times or more. CDR3 residues: CSVVPGQNTYEQYF. The CDR3 nucleotides read TGCAGCGTTGTCCCCGGACAAAATACCTACGAGCAGTACTTC. The V call is TRBV29-1, the J call TRBJ2-7; TRBD1 might be the D (5 bases). Germline V gene data show CDR1 as SQVTM and CDR2 as ANQGSEA. The CDR3 has 14 amino acids. The V end was cut by 4 bases, the J end by 2 bases, with 15 bases between.

This clonotype was observed at least ten times. The rearrangement uses TRBV30 and TRBJ2-5; 7 nucleotides agree with TRBD2. The CDR3 is 14 amino acids. Germline V gene lookup returns CDR1 GTSNPN and CDR2 SVGIG (reference sequence). Germline trimming cut 3 bases from V and 4 bases from J; bases unmatched to any gene: 8. The CDR3 sequence: CAWRAPGGRETQYF. The CDR3 DNA reads as TGTGCCTGGAGGGCGCCGGGGGGACGAGAGACCCAGTACTTC.

In this sample, this clonotype turned up many times. The chain has TRBV15 and TRBJ1-5; D is ambiguous. V was cut by 0 bases and J by 0 bases, with 6 bases left in between. This CDR3 has 15 amino acids. Germline CDR1 LNHNV, CDR2 YYDKDF (reference sequence). CDR3 in DNA: TGTGCCACCAGCAGAGATCGTGGTAGCAATCAGCCCCAGCATTTT. Encoded protein: CATSRDRGSNQPQHF.

This clonotype was detected many times. The chain combines TRBV12-3 or TRBV12-4 with TRBJ2-3; 7 bases align to TRBD1. The CDR3 sequence is 14 residues long. After removal of 5 bases from V and 6 bases from J, the junction contained 8 bases not matched to a gene. As DNA, the CDR3 is TGTGCCAGCAGTAGGACAGGAGTGGGGGATACGCAGTATTTT. Translation gives CASSRTGVGDTQYF.

This clonotype was counted between two and nine times. The rearrangement uses TRBV3-1 and TRBJ2-7; no clear D. The CDR3 length is 12 residues. CDR1 and CDR2 (germline): LGHDT, YNNKEL (reference sequence). Trimming took off 1 base at V and 3 bases at J, with 4 bases between the two ends. This CDR3 is CASSQVLYEQYF. The CDR3 nucleotides read TGTGCCAGCAGCCAAGTTCTCTACGAGCAGTACTTC.

This clonotype appeared many times. In nucleotides, the CDR3 is TGTGCCAGCAGCTTAAGGACAGAGGGTTCGCACGAGCAGTACTTC. This codes for CASSLRTEGSHEQYF. This chain joins TRBV7-9 and TRBJ2-7; D is possibly TRBD1 (6 bases). The CDR3 has 15 amino acids. Trimming cost V 2 bases and J 5 bases, with 16 bases left between them. CDR1 is SEHNR, CDR2 FQNEAQ, per germline (reference sequence).

This clonotype was seen a handful of times. This chain joins TRBV7-2 and TRBJ1-3; D not certain. Trimming pared 5 bases from V and 4 bases from J, leaving 18 bases between. The CDR3 sequence is 16 residues long. CDR1 and CDR2 (germline): SGHTA, FQGNSA. The CDR3 bases are TGTGCCAGCAGCCCAGCGGCGCTGGGCTTCGGAAACACCATATATTTT. Translated, it gives CASSPAALGFGNTIYF.

This clonotype was found many times. The CDR3 sequence is CSAREEQSVVGNTIYF. DNA of the CDR3: TGCAGTGCTAGAGAGGAACAGTCGGTGGTCGGAAACACCATATATTTT. The genes are TRBV20-1 and TRBJ1-3; no definite D call. The V gene's germline CDR1 is DFQATT and CDR2 SNEGSKA (reference sequence). Trimming shortened V by 0 bases and J by 4 bases, and 16 bases separated the two germline ends. The CDR3 covers 16 residues.

This clonotype was counted many times. The CDR3 is CASSWRRFSGNTIYF. The CDR3 DNA is TGTGCCAGCAGCTGGCGTAGGTTTTCTGGAAACACCATATATTTT. The chain links TRBV12-3 or TRBV12-4 to TRBJ1-3; D is unresolved. CDR3 size: 15 residues. V lost 6 bases, J lost 1 base, and 13 bases lay in between.

This clonotype appeared many times. The chain uses TRBV3-1 and TRBJ2-3, with 14 positions matching TRBD2. The CDR3 has 16 amino acids. V trimming: 5 bases; J trimming: 4 bases; junction bases outside the gene matches: 5. Germline V gives CDR1 LGHDT, CDR2 YNNKEL (reference sequence). The CDR3 region has the DNA TGTGCCAGCAGCAGACTAGCGGGGGGGCTCTCAGATACGCAGTATTTT. It specifies CASSRLAGGLSDTQYF.

This clonotype was observed at least ten times. The chain links TRBV7-9 to TRBJ2-1; 11 bases map to TRBD1. CDR3 size: 16 residues. With 1 base clipped from V and 4 bases from J, the junction kept 3 bases outside the gene matches. CDR1 is SEHNR and CDR2 is FQNEAQ in the germline V gene (reference sequence). The CDR3 sequence is CASSLGGTGGYNEQFF. Here the CDR3 DNA reads TGTGCCAGCAGCTTAGGTGGGACAGGGGGATACAATGAGCAGTTCTTC.

This clonotype was counted only a few times. V gene TRBV5-1 combines with J gene TRBJ2-1; a possible D gene is TRBD2 (6 bases). Trimming pared 3 bases from V and 2 bases from J, leaving 9 bases between. CDR3 length: 14 residues. Germline V gives CDR1 SGHRS, CDR2 YFSETQ. The CDR3 DNA sequence: TGCGCCAGCAGCTACGGAGGGACCTACAATGAGCAGTTCTTC. This gives the protein CASSYGGTYNEQFF. Using reference TRBV5-1 and TRBJ2-1 for the parts outside the CDR3, the full variable domain is KAGVTQTPRYLIKTRGQQVTLSCSPISGHRSVSWYQQTPGQGLQFLFEYFSETQRNKGNFPGRFSGRQFSNSRSEMNVSTLELGDSALYLCASSYGGTYNEQFFGPGTRLTVL.

This clonotype has at least ten counts. The chain joins TRBV24-1 to TRBJ1-5, with TRBD1 matching over 12 bases. V lost 10 bases and J lost 6; bases outside the gene matches: 12. Looked up from germline, CDR1 is KGHDR and CDR2 is SFDVKD. This CDR3 contains 16 residues. The CDR3 spells CATGSGTGGGGQPQHF. CDR3 sequence (DNA): TGTGCCACGGGATCCGGGACAGGGGGCGGGGGTCAGCCCCAGCATTTT.

There are many counts of this clonotype. J is TRBJ2-7 and V is TRBV19; 10 bases line up with TRBD1. CDR3 length: 13 amino acids. Germline CDR1 is LNHDA and CDR2 is SQIVND (reference sequence). V trimming: 9 bases; J trimming: 4 bases; junction bases outside the gene matches: 6. The CDR3 bases are TGTGCCAGGGTTTGGACAGGGGGTTACGAGCAGTACTTC. It encodes CARVWTGGYEQYF.

This clonotype was seen many times. The gene calls are TRBV11-3 and TRBJ2-1, with D unresolved. V was pared by 0 bases and J by 0 bases, with 6 bases between. The CDR3 contains 15 residues. CDR1 and CDR2 (germline): SGHNT, YENEEA. CDR3 sequence reads: CASSLDHDSYNEQFF. The CDR3 DNA is TGTGCCAGCAGCTTAGATCACGACTCCTACAATGAGCAGTTCTTC.

This clonotype was detected ten times or more. V gene TRBV5-1 combines with J gene TRBJ1-1; D is uncertain. V lost 9 bases and J 8 bases, leaving 35 bases between the germline ends. The CDR3 is 18 amino acids. The V gene's germline CDR1 is SGHRS and CDR2 YFSETQ. CDR3 amino acids: CATPRRALTLFGVDEAFF. For the CDR3, the DNA is TGCGCCACCCCTAGGAGGGCCCTGACCCTTTTCGGAGTCGACGAAGCTTTCTTT.

This clonotype was counted ten times or more. The chain uses TRBV20-1 and TRBJ2-4, with 12 bases aligning to TRBD1. The CDR3 covers 16 residues. The V gene end was trimmed by 2 bases and the J gene end by 9 bases; junction bases not matched to a gene: 11. Germline V gene data show CDR1 as DFQATT and CDR2 as SNEGSKA (reference sequence). The CDR3 DNA is TGCAGTGCTAGACGCCAAGGGGGACAGGGGGCGGGCATTCAGTACTTC. Amino acids: CSARRQGGQGAGIQYF.

Concerning this clonotype: A far larger clone is one nucleotide away, so this likely arose from a read error. This rearrangement joins TRBV6-6 to TRBJ1-1; D is perhaps TRBD1 (5 bases). The CDR3 length is 17 residues. Germline assignment: CDR1 MNHNY and CDR2 SVGAGI (reference sequence). CDR3: CANSYSGAEGLNTEAFF. The CDR3 DNA reads as TGTGCCAACAGTTACTCAGGCGCGGAGGGGTTGAACACTGAAGCTTTCTTT.

The rearrangement joins TRBV20-1 to TRBJ2-7, with D possibly being TRBD1 (5 bases). Trimming pared 0 bases from V and 3 bases from J, leaving 15 bases between. The germline gives CDR1 DFQATT, CDR2 SNEGSKA (reference sequence). The CDR3 runs 15 residues. CDR3 in DNA: TGCAGTGCTAGAGATGTGCAGGGAAATTACTACGAGCAGTACTTC. It translates to CSARDVQGNYYEQYF.

The chain combines TRBV9 with TRBJ1-2; D gene ambiguous. Germline CDR1 and CDR2: SGDLS and YYNGEE. The CDR3 consists of 15 residues. Between the trimmed V and J ends, which lost 0 bases and 3 bases, there was a span of 12 bases. CDR3 nucleotides: TGTGCCAGCAGCGTAGTAGTTGGGCCCGACTATGGCTACACCTTC. Protein: CASSVVVGPDYGYTF.

To note about this clonotype: A read error is the likely source, as a far larger clone sits one nucleotide away. The rearrangement links TRBV11-2 to TRBJ2-7; no clear D gene. Germline values: CDR1 SGHAT, CDR2 FQNNGV. This CDR3 is built from 12 residues. CDR3 sequence: CTSSYAVYEQYF. CDR3 nucleotide sequence: TGTACCAGCAGCTACGCGGTTTACGAGCAGTACTTC.

This clonotype appeared many times. The chain has TRBV6-2 or TRBV6-3 and TRBJ2-1; 8 positions agree with TRBD2. Germline CDR1 reads MNHEY; CDR2 reads SVGEGT. The CDR3 has 14 residues. With V trimmed by 2 bases and J by 7 bases, 4 bases remained unmatched. The CDR3 sequence is CASSYLGGENEQFF. CDR3 in DNA: TGTGCCAGCAGTTACCTCGGGGGGGAGAATGAGCAGTTCTTC.

This clonotype was recorded at least ten times. The rearrangement joins TRBV3-1 to TRBJ2-3; D remains ambiguous. Germline loops: CDR1 LGHDT, CDR2 YNNKEL (reference sequence). There are 15 residues in the CDR3. The V gene lost 6 bases and the J gene lost 0 bases, with 13 bases spanning the gap. CDR3 in amino acids: CASRSRGSSTDTQYF. CDR3 coding DNA: TGTGCCAGCAGGAGTAGAGGATCTAGCACAGATACGCAGTATTTT.

Ten or more counts support this clonotype. The chain links TRBV9 to TRBJ1-1; no firm D call. The CDR3 length is 14 residues. Germline CDR1 is SGDLS and CDR2 is YYNGEE. The V and J ends lost 2 bases and 4 bases respectively, with 12 bases between them. For the CDR3, the DNA is TGTGCCAGCAGCGTCAAGGTTGCACCCACTGAAGCTTTCTTT. As protein: CASSVKVAPTEAFF.

This clonotype has ten or more counts. The chain uses TRBV9 and TRBJ1-6; 7 nucleotides align to TRBD1. The V segment lost 4 bases and the J segment 6 bases; nucleotides outside the gene matches: 10. Germline V CDR1 and CDR2: SGDLS, YYNGEE. This CDR3 has 16 residues. In nucleotides, the CDR3 is TGTGCCAGCAGCCAGGCCTACAGGGGAGGTAATTCACCCCTCCACTTT. It codes for CASSQAYRGGNSPLHF.

This clonotype appeared many times. The chain links TRBV10-1 to TRBJ2-3; D possibly corresponds to TRBD2 (5 bases). The CDR3 is 15 residues long. V shed 2 bases and J shed 2 bases, with 11 bases lying between them. The V gene's germline CDR1 is WNHNN and CDR2 SYGVQD (reference sequence). This chain's CDR3 is CASSERSASTDTQYF. CDR3 in DNA: TGCGCCAGCAGTGAGCGTAGCGCGTCCACAGATACGCAGTATTTT.

This clonotype was seen many times. The chain joins TRBV7-2 to TRBJ2-1, with a tentative D call TRBD1 (5 bases). V lost 1 base and J lost 10, with 11 bases in between. The germline V gene has CDR1 SGHTA and CDR2 FQGNSA. The CDR3 contains 13 residues. DNA of the CDR3: TGTGCCAGCAGCTTAGATGCTAGGGGCGAGCAGTTCTTC. The encoded protein is CASSLDARGEQFF.